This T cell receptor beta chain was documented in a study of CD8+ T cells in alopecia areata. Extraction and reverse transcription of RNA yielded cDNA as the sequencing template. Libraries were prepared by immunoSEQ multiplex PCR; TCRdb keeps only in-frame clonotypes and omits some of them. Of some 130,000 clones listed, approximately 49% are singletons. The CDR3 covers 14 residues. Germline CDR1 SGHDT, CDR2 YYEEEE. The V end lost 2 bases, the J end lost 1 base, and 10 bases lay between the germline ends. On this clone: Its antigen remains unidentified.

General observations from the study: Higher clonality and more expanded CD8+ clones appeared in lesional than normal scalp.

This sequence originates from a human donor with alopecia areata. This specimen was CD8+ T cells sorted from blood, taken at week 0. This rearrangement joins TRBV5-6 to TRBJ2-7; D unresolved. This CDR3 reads CASSFVISSYEQYF. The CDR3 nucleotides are TGTGCCAGCAGCTTCGTAATCTCGTCCTACGAGCAGTACTTC. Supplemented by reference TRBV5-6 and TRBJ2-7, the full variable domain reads DAGVTQSPTHLIKTRGQQVTLRCSPKSGHDTVSWYQQALGQGPQFIFQYYEEEERQRGNFPDRFSGHQFPNYSSELNVNALLLGDSALYLCASSFVISSYEQYFGPGTRLTVT.